This TCR beta chain stems from a study of blood T cell repertoires in COVID-19. In the study overall: The United States, Italy and Spain supplied acute and convalescent COVID-19 samples. PBMCs, B-cell-depleted T cells, or T cells were the source of the cDNA or gDNA that made up the material.

As originally analysed: Amplifying reference gene primers gave estimates of nucleated cell counts. Sequencing was performed with immunoSEQ multiplex PCR; in TCRdb, only in-frame clones are kept and a portion is missing. Clone size and V and J calls were adopted from that table, with D and trimming inferred from the DNA. The sample holds 200,000 or so clones, under 85% seen once. The V gene's germline CDR1 is SGHVS and CDR2 FNYEAQ. The V and J ends lost 4 bases and 8 bases respectively, with 14 bases between them. CDR3 length: 13 amino acids. Material for sequencing was peripheral blood. This sequence joins TRBV7-6 and TRBJ1-2; TRBD1 might be the D (6 bases). This sequence was found in a woman in her 40s with acute or convalescent COVID-19. The CDR3 coding sequence is TGTGCCAGCAGCTCGTTAGGGGGATACGGCTACACCTTC. Protein: CASSSLGGYGYTF.